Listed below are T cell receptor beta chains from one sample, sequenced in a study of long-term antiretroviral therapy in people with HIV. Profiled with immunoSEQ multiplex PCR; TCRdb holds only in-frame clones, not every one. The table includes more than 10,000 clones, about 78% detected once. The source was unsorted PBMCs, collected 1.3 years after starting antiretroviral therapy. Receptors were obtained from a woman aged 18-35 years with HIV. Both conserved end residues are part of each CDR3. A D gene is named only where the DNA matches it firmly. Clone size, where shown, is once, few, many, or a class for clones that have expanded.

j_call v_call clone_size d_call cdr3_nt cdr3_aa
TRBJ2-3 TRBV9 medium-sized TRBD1 TGTGCCAGCAGCATGGGGACAGGAGCTAGCACAGATACGCAGTATTTT CASSMGTGASTDTQYF
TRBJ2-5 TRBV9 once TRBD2 TGTGCCAGCAGCATCAGCCGGGGAGGCGGGGGGGAGACCCAGTACTTC CASSISRGGGGETQYF
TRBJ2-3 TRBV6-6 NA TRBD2 TGTGCCAGCAGTTATGGCGGGGGGCTCACAGATACGCAGTATTTT CASSYGGGLTDTQYF
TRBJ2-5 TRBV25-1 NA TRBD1 TGTGCCAGCAGTGAGGGCAGGGGGCGAGAGACCCAGTACTTC CASSEGRGRETQYF
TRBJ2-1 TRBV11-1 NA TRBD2 TGTGCCAGCAGAGTGGGAGGGTCGCATGAGCAGTTCTTC CASRVGGSHEQFF
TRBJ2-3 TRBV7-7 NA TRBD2 TGTGCTAGCAGCCGAGAGGGCGGGAGCGCAGATACGCAGTATTTT CASSREGGSADTQYF
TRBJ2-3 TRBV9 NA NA TGTGCCAGCAGCCTCGGGACTGGTTCTTCGGATACGCAGTATTTT CASSLGTGSSDTQYF
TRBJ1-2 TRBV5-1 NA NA TGCGCCAGCAGATCGGGGGCGGGCTATGGCTACACCTTC CASRSGAGYGYTF
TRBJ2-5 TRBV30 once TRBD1 TGTGCCTGGCAGGACAGGGGAGGTGAGACCCAGTACTTC CAWQDRGGETQYF
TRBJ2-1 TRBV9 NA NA TGTGCCAGCAGCGTAGCTGAGCTTCCCAATGAGCAGTTCTTC CASSVAELPNEQFF
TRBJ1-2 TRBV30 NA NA TGTGCCTGGAGTGTAGGTCGGGGGAGGGCCCTACCTTTTTATGGCTACACCTTC CAWSVGRGRALPFYGYTF
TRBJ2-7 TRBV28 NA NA TGTGCCAGCAGTGGGGGGACTGGCTACGAGCAGTACTTC CASSGGTGYEQYF
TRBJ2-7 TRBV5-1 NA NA TGCGCCAGCAGGGGGTACTACGAGCAGTACTTC CASRGYYEQYF
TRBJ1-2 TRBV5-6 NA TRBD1 TGTGCCAGCAGCTCCTCTACAGGGGGCTATGGCTACACCTTC CASSSSTGGYGYTF
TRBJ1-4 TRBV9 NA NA TGTGCCAGCAGCGTACCAGGGGCTAATGAAAAACTGTTTTTT CASSVPGANEKLFF
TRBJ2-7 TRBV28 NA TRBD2 TGTGCCAGCAGTCCCGATAGCGGGAGGCGCGAGCAGTACTTC CASSPDSGRREQYF
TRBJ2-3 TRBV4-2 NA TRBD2 TGTGCCAGCAGCCAAGTCGGAAGCCTAGCGGTTAGCACAGATACGCAGTATTTT CASSQVGSLAVSTDTQYF
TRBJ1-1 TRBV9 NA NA TGTGCCAGCAGCGTAGGGGCAGGAGAGAACACTGAAGCTTTCTTT CASSVGAGENTEAFF
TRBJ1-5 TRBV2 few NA TGTGCCAGCAGTGAAGACACTTATAGCAATCAGCCCCAGCATTTT CASSEDTYSNQPQHF
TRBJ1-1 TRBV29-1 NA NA TGCAGCGTTCGATCCGGTAACACTGAAGCTTTCTTT CSVRSGNTEAFF
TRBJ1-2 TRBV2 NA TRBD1 TGTGCCAGCAGTCTTGGACAGGGGGCGAGGGGCTACACCTTC CASSLGQGARGYTF
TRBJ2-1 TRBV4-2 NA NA TGTGCCAGCAGCCAGCGGCGCGGGTACAACAATGAGCAGTTCTTC CASSQRRGYNNEQFF
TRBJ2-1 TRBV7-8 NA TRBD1 TGTGCCAGCAGCTCGACAGGGAGCATAGGAAATGAGCAGTTCTTC CASSSTGSIGNEQFF
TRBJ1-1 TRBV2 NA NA TGTGCCAGCAGGGATAACTCAGGGAATTCGGCTGAAGCTTTCTTT CASRDNSGNSAEAFF
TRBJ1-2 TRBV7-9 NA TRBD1 TGTGCCAGCAGCTTAGGGACAGGGGAACTCGGCTACACCTTC CASSLGTGELGYTF
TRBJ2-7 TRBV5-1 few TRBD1 TGCGCCAGCAGCTCCCAATTCCTGACAGGGAACTCCTACGAGCAGTACTTC CASSSQFLTGNSYEQYF
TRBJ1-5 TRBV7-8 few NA TGTGCCAGCAGCTTAGTGGGCGCAGCTAGCAATCAGCCCCAGCATTTT CASSLVGAASNQPQHF
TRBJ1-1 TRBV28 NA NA TGTGCCAGCAGTTTCCCAGGGGAGGCCACTGAAGCTTTCTTT CASSFPGEATEAFF
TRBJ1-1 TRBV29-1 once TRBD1 TGCAGCGCGGGACAGGGGGTGGGAACTGAAGCTTTCTTT CSAGQGVGTEAFF
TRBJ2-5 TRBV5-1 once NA TGCGCCAGCAAGCGGCAGGCGACCCAAGAGACCCAGTACTTC CASKRQATQETQYF
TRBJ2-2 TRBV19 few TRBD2 TGTGCCATCTCGGGACTAGCGGAATCCGGGGAGCTGTTTTTT CAISGLAESGELFF
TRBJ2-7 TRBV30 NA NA TGTGCCTGGAGTGTGAGTATCTCCTACGAGCAGTACTTC CAWSVSISYEQYF
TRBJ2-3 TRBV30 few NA TGTGCCTCCTCATCGGGGGATACGCAGTATTTT CASSSGDTQYF
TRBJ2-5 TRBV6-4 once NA TGTGCCAGCAGTGACTCTTGGGGGGGGGCCTCAGAGACCCAGTACTTC CASSDSWGGASETQYF
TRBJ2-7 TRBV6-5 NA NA TGTGCCAGCAGGAGCCTAGGGGTCTCCTACGAGCAGTACTTC CASRSLGVSYEQYF
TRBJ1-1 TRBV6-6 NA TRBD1 TGTGCCAGCAGTTTACGGGGGGACAGAGAAGCTTTCTTT CASSLRGDREAFF
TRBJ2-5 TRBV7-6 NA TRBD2 TGTGCCAGCAGCTTAGAAGCGGGGGGGTTGCAAGAGACCCAGTACTTC CASSLEAGGLQETQYF
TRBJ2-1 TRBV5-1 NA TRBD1 TGCGCCAGCAGCTTCAAGCCGGGACAGGGGGCGCATCTCAATGAGCAGTTCTTC CASSFKPGQGAHLNEQFF
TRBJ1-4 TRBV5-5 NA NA TGTGCCAGCAGATCCGCGGTCGGGAAGAGTAATGAAAAACTGTTTTTT CASRSAVGKSNEKLFF
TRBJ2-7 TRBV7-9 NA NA TGTGCCAGCAGCCCGGACAGAATCTACGAGCAGTACTTC CASSPDRIYEQYF
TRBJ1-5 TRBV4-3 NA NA TGCGCCAGCAGCCAAGATGGAGACAGGAATCAGCCCCAGCATTTT CASSQDGDRNQPQHF
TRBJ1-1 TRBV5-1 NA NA TGCGCCAGCAGCCCTCGTGCCACGAACACTGAAGCTTTCTTT CASSPRATNTEAFF
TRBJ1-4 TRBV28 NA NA TGTGCCAGCAGTTACATCCCAGGAAGGGTTAAGGCTCGAGATGAAAAACTGTTTTTT CASSYIPGRVKARDEKLFF
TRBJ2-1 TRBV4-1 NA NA TGCGCCAGCAGCCAAGCGTTGGCAAACAATGAGCAGTTCTTC CASSQALANNEQFF
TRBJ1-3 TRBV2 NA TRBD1 TGTGCCAGCAGAAAGGGGGCCTCCGGGACAGATGGAAACACCATATATTTT CASRKGASGTDGNTIYF
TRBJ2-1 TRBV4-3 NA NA TGCGCCAGCAGCCAAGTCAGGACTTCCTACAATGAGCAGTTCTTC CASSQVRTSYNEQFF
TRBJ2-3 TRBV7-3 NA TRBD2 TGTGCCAGCAGCTTACTCGGGGGGGGCACAGATACGCAGTATTTT CASSLLGGGTDTQYF
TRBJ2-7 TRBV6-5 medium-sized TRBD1 TGTGCCAGCAGCCTAAGACAGGGGAACGAGCAGTACTTC CASSLRQGNEQYF
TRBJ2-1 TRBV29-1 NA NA TGCAGCGTCCGTTGGGCAGCCCCAAGTGAGCAGTTCTTC CSVRWAAPSEQFF
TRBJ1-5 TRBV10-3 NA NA TGTGCCATCAGTGAGCAGGGCCCCAAAAGACAGCCCCAGCATTTT CAISEQGPKRQPQHF